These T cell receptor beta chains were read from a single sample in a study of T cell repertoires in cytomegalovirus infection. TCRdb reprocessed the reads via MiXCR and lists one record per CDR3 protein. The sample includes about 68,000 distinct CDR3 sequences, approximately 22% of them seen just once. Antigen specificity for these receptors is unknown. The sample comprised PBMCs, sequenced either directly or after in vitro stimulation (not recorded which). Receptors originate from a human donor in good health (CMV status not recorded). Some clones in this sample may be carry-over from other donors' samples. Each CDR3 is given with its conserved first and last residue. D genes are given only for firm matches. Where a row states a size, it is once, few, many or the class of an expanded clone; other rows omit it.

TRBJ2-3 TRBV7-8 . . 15 CASSFTGISTDTQYF TGTGCCAGCAGCTTTACCGGAATCAGCACAGATACGCAGTATTTT
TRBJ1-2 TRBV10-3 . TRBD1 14 CAISLTGNLRGYTF TGTGCCATCAGCTTGACAGGGAATTTACGTGGCTACACCTTC
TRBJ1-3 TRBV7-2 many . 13 CASSTTGGNTIYF TGTGCCAGCAGCACGACAGGCGGAAACACCATATATTTT
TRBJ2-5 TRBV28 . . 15 CASSLWEVGQETQYF TGTGCCAGCAGTTTATGGGAGGTAGGCCAAGAGACCCAGTACTTC
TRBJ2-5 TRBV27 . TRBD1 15 CASSPWTGRGETQYF TGTGCCAGCAGTCCATGGACAGGGAGAGGTGAGACCCAGTACTTC
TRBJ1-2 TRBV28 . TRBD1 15 CASSPTGTGTYGYTF TGTGCCAGCAGTCCCACCGGGACAGGGACCTATGGCTACACCTTC
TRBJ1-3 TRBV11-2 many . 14 CASSLSQTGNTIYF TGTGCCAGCAGCTTGTCTCAGACTGGAAACACCATATATTTT
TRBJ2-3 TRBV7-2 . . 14 CASSLTVKGDTQYF TGTGCCAGCAGCTTAACAGTCAAGGGAGATACGCAGTATTTT
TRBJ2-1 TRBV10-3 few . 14 CAISEAGLYNEQFF TGTGCCATCAGTGAAGCCGGATTGTACAATGAGCAGTTCTTC
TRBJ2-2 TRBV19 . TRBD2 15 CASSRTSVNTGELFF TGTGCCAGTAGTAGGACTAGCGTGAACACCGGGGAGCTGTTTTTT
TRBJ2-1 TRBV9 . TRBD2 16 CASSGRGTRVYNEQFF TGTGCCAGCAGCGGGAGGGGGACTAGGGTCTACAATGAGCAGTTCTTC
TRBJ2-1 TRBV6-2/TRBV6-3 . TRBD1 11 CASRRQGEQFF TGTGCCAGCAGACGACAGGGTGAGCAGTTCTTC
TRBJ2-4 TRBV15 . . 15 CATSRAGVAGNIQYF TGTGCCACCAGCAGAGCGGGAGTTGCGGGAAACATTCAGTACTTC
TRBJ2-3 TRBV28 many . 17 CASSFFRLRDSTDTQYF TGTGCCAGCAGTTTTTTTCGTTTGCGGGACAGCACAGATACGCAGTATTTT
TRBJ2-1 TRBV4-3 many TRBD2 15 CASSFGLADYNEQFF TGCGCCAGCAGCTTCGGACTAGCTGATTACAATGAGCAGTTCTTC
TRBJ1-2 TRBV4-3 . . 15 CASSPTTGRIYGYTF TGCGCCAGCAGTCCAACAACAGGGCGAATCTATGGCTACACCTTC
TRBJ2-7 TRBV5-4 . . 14 CASSLPRSPSEQYF TGTGCCAGCAGCTTGCCGCGGTCCCCCTCTGAGCAGTACTTC
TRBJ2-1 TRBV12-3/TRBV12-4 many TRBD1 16 CASRRGQGDGYNEQFF TGTGCCAGCAGGCGAGGGCAGGGGGACGGCTACAATGAGCAGTTCTTC
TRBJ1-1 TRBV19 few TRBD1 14 CASRRDSLNTEAFF TGTGCCAGTAGAAGGGACAGTTTGAACACTGAAGCTTTCTTT
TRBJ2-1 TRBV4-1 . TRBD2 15 CASSYAGDFYNEQFF TGCGCCAGCAGCTACGCGGGAGATTTCTACAATGAGCAGTTCTTC
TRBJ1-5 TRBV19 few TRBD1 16 CASSLGQGVGNQPQHF TGTGCCAGTAGTCTAGGGCAGGGGGTAGGCAATCAGCCCCAGCATTTT
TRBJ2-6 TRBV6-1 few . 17 CASGGRNRVAGANVLTF TGTGCCAGCGGGGGCCGAAACAGGGTAGCTGGGGCCAACGTCCTGACTTTC
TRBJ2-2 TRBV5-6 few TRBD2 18 CASNLGTSGRGLLGELFF TGTGCCAGCAACTTGGGGACTAGCGGGAGAGGCCTTCTGGGGGAGCTGTTTTTT
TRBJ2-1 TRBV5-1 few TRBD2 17 CASSPGGTRSSYNEQFF TGCGCCAGCAGCCCGGGGGGGACTCGCAGCTCCTACAATGAGCAGTTCTTC
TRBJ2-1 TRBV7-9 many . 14 CASSLDYPYNEQFF TGTGCCAGCAGCTTGGACTATCCTTACAATGAGCAGTTCTTC
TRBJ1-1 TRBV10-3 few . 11 CASVQNTEAFF TGTGCCTCCGTACAGAACACTGAAGCTTTCTTT
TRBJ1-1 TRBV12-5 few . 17 CASGLLLAGGANTEAFF TGTGCTAGTGGTTTGCTCCTCGCGGGGGGAGCGAACACTGAAGCTTTCTTT